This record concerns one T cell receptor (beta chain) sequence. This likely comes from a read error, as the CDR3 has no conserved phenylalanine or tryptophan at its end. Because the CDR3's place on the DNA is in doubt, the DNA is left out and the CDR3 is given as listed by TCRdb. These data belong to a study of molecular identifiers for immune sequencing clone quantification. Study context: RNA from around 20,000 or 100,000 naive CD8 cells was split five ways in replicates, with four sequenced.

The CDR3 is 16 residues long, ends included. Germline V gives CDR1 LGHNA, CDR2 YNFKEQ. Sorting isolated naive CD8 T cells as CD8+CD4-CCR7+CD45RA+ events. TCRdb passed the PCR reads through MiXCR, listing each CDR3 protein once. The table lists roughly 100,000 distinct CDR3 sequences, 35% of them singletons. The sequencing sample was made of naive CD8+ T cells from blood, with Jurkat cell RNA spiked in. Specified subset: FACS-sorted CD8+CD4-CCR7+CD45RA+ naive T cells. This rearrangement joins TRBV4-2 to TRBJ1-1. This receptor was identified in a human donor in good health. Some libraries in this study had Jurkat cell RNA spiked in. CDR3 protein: CASSQEEYSMNTEAFN.